The clone carrying this T cell receptor (beta chain) was seen only a few times. Its target is not known. The authors produced TCR alpha and TCR beta cDNA libraries with sample barcodes and UMIs by 5'RACE using constant-segment primers. TCRdb itself ran the 5' RACE reads through MiXCR, one entry per CDR3 protein. The sample records about 560,000 distinct CDR3 sequences, roughly 20% being singletons. These data originate in a study of T-cell memory formation after mild COVID-19. Findings of the study overall: Researchers found some responding clones in pre-infection memory, a sign that cross-reactive memory joined.

Trimming removed 3 bases from V and 6 bases from J, with 14 bases in between. The CDR3 is 14 residues long. Per germline, CDR1 SQVTM and CDR2 ANQGSEA. This clonotype was sampled from an adult woman who had mild COVID-19 (a few samples of this study predate the infection). Cell type and time point are not known. The rearrangement links TRBV29-1 to TRBJ2-2; TRBD2 is a possible D gene (6 bases). Sequencing was done on a sample of PBMCs or a T cell subset sorted from them (not recorded which). Here the CDR3 reads CSVEAGPGPGELFF. In DNA, the CDR3 is TGCAGCGTTGAGGCGGGGCCTGGTCCCGGGGAGCTGTTTTTT.